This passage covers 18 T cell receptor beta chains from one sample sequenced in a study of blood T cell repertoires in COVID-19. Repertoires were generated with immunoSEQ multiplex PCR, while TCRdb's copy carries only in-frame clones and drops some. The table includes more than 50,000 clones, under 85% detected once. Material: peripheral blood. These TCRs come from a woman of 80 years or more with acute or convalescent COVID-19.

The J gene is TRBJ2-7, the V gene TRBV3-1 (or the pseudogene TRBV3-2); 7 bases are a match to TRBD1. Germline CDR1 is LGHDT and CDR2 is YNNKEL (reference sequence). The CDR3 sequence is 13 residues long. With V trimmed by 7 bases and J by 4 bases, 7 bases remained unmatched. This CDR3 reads CASKRDRRYEQYF. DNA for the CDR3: TGTGCCAGCAAACGGGACAGACGATACGAGCAGTACTTC.

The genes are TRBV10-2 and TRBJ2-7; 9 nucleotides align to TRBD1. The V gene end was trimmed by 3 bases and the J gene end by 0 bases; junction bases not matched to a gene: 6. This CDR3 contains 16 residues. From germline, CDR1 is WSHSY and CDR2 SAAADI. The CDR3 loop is CASSDYGTGISYEQYF. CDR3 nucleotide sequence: TGCGCCAGCAGTGATTATGGGACAGGGATCTCCTACGAGCAGTACTTC.

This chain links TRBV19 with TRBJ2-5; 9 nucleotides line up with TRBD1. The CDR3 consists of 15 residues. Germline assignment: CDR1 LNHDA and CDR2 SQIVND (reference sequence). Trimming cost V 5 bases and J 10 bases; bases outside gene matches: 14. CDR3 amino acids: CASSPRGGDRALQYF. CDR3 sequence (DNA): TGTGCCAGTAGTCCAAGGGGGGGGGACAGGGCACTCCAGTACTTC.

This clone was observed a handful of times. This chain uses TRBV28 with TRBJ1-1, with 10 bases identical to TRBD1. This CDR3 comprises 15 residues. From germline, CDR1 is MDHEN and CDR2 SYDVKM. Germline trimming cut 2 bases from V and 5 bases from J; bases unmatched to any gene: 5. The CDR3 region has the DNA TGTGCCAGCAGTTTACCCCGGACAGGGGGGACTGAAGCTTTCTTT. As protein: CASSLPRTGGTEAFF.

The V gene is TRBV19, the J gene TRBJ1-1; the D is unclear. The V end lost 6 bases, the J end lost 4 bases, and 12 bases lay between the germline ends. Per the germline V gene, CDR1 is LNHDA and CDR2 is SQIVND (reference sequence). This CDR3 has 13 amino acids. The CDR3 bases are TGTGCCAGTAGCCCGCGACGGAGCACTGAAGCTTTCTTT. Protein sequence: CASSPRRSTEAFF.

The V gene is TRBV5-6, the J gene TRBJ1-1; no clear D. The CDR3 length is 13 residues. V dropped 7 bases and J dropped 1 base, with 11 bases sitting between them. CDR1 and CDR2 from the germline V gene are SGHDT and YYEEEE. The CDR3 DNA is TGTGCCAGCGGCAACTGGAGGAACACTGAAGCTTTCTTT. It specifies CASGNWRNTEAFF.

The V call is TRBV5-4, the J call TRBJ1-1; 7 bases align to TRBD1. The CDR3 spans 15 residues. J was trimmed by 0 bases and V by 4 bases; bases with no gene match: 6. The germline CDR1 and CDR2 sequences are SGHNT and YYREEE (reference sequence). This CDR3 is CASSRMTGLNTEAFF. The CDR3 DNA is TGTGCCAGCAGCCGCATGACAGGGCTGAACACTGAAGCTTTCTTT.

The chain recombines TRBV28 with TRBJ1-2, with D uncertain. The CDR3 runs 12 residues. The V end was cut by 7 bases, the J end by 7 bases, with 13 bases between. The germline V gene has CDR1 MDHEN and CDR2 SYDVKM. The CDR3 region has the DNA TGTGCCAGCACTAGACCACGGAGTGGCTACACCTTC. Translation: CASTRPRSGYTF.

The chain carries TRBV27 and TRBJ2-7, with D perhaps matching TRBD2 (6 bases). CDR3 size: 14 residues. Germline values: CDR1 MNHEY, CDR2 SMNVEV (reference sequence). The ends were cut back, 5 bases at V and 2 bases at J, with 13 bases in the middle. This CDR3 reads CASSRAGRTYEQYF. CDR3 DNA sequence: TGTGCCAGCAGTCGGGCGGGAAGGACCTACGAGCAGTACTTC.

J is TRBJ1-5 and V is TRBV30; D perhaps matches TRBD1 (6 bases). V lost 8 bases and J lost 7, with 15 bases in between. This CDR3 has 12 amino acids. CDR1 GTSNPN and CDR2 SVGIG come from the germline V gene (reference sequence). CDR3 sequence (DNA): TGTGCCAGCGGACAGTTACGGCAGCCCCAGCATTTT. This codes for CASGQLRQPQHF.

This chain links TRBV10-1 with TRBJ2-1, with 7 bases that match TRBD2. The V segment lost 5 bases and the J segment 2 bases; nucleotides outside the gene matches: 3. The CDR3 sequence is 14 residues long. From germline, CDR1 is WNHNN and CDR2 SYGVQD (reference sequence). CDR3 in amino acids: CASSTGTTYNEQFF. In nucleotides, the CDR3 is TGCGCCAGCAGTACCGGGACTACCTACAATGAGCAGTTCTTC.

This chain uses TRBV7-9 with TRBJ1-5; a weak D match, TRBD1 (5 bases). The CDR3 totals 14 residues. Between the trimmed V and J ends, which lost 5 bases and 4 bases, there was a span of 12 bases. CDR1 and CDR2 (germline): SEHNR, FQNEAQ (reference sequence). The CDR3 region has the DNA TGTGCCAGCAGCCTGGGGGAGGGGAATCAGCCCCAGCATTTT. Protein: CASSLGEGNQPQHF.

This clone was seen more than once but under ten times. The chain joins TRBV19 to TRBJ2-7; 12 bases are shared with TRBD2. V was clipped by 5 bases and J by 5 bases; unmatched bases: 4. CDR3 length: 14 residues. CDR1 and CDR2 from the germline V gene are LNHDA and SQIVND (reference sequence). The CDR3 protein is CASSGRLAGDEQYF. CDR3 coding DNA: TGTGCCAGTAGTGGCCGACTAGCGGGAGACGAGCAGTACTTC.

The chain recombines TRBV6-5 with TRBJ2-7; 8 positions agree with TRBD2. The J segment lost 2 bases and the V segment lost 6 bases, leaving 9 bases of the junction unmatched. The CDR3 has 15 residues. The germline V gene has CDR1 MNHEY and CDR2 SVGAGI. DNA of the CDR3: TGTGCCAGCAGAAATAGCGGGATCGGCGCCTACGAGCAGTACTTC. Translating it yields CASRNSGIGAYEQYF.

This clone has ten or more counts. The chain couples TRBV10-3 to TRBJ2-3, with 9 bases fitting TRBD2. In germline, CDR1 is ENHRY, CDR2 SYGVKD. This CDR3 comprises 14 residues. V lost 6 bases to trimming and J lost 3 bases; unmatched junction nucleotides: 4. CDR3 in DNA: TGTGCCATCAGAGTAGCGGGAGAGACAGATACGCAGTATTTT. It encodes CAIRVAGETDTQYF.

CDR3 protein: CSVGGGTAGNTIYF. The CDR3 DNA reads as TGCAGCGTTGGTGGGGGGACAGCTGGAAACACCATATATTTT. This chain uses TRBV29-1 with TRBJ1-3, with 7 bases that match TRBD1. V gave up 4 bases and J gave up 2 bases; unmatched junction bases: 5. This CDR3 has 14 amino acids. Per the germline V gene, CDR1 is SQVTM and CDR2 is ANQGSEA.

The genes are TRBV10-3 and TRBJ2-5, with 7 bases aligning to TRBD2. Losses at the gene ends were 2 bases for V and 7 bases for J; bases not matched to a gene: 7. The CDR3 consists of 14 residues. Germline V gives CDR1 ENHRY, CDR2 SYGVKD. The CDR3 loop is CAISEPGWGGTQYF. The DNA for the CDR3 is TGTGCCATCAGTGAGCCAGGGTGGGGGGGGACCCAGTACTTC.

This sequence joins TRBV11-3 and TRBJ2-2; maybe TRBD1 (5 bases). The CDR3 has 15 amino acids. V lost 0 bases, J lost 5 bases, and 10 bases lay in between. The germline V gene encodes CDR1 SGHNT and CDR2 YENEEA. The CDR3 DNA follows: TGTGCCAGCAGCTTAGAGGGCAGGGAAACCGGGGAGCTGTTTTTT. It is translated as CASSLEGRETGELFF.